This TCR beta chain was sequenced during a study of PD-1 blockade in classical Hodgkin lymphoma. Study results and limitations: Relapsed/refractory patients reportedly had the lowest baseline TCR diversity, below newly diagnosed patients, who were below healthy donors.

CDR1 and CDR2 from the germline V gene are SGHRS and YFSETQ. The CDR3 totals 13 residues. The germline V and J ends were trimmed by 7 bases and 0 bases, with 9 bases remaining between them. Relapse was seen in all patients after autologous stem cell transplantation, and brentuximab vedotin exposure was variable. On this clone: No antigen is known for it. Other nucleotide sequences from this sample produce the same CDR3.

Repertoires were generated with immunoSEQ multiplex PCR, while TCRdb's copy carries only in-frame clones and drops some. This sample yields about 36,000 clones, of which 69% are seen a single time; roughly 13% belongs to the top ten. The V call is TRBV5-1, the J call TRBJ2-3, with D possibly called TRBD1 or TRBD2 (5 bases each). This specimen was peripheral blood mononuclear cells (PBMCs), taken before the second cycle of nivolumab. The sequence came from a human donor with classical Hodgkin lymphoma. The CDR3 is CASSGPSTDTQYF. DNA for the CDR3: TGCGCCAGCTCGGGGCCAAGCACAGATACGCAGTATTTT.